Only one count was recorded for the clone carrying this T cell receptor (beta chain). The data stem from a study of blood T cell repertoires in COVID-19. Study overall: In each case, the material was cDNA or gDNA derived from T cells, B-cell-depleted T cells, or PBMCs.

The germline V gene encodes CDR1 SGHTA and CDR2 FQGNSA. CDR3 length equals 17 residues. The V gene end was trimmed by 1 base and the J gene end by 0 bases; junction bases not matched to a gene: 2. Per the original methods: Estimation of nucleated cell counts was performed using reference gene primer amplification. Clones were read by immunoSEQ multiplex PCR, and TCRdb kept only the in-frame ones, dropping some. V, J and clone size were drawn from that table, and D and trimming were deduced from the DNA. The data hold 330,000 or so clones, with roughly nine tenths observed a single time. The chain joins TRBV7-2 to TRBJ2-1, with 11 nucleotides matching TRBD2. The sequenced material came from peripheral blood. This clonotype originated in a woman aged 55-69 years with COVID-19, enrolled during active disease. The CDR3 is CASSLVAGGHSYNEQFF. The CDR3 DNA follows: TGTGCCAGCAGCTTAGTAGCGGGGGGGCACTCCTACAATGAGCAGTTCTTC.